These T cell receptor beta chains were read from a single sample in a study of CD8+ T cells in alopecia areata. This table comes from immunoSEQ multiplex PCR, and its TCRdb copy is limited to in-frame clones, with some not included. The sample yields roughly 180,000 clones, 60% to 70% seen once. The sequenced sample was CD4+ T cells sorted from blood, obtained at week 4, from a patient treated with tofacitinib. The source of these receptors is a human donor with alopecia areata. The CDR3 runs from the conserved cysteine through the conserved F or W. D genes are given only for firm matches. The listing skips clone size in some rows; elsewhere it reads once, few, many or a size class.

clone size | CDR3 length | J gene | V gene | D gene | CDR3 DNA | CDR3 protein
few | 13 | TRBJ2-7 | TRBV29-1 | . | TGCAGCGTTGTGGTCGTCAGGCTGGGGGAGCAGTACTTC | CSVVVVRLGEQYF
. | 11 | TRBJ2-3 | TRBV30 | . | TGTGCCTGGGGGACCACAGATACGCAGTATTTT | CAWGTTDTQYF
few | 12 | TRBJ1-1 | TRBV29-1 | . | TGCAGCGTTGAAGGCAGGGAAACTGAAGCTTTCTTT | CSVEGRETEAFF
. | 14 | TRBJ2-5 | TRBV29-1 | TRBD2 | TGCAGCGAAACTAGCGGGGGGGCCGGTGAGACCCAGTACTTC | CSETSGGAGETQYF
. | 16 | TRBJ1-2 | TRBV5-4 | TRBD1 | TGTGCCAGCAGCTTGGGACAGGGGGCGCAGTACTATGGCTACACCTTC | CASSLGQGAQYYGYTF
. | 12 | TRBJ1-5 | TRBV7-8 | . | TGTGCCAGCAGCTTAGGCAATCAGCCCCAGCATTTT | CASSLGNQPQHF
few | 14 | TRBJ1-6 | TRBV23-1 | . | TGCGCCAGCAACGCAGAACTCCTTAATTCACCCCTCCACTTT | CASNAELLNSPLHF
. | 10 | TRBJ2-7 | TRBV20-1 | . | TGCAGTGCTGGAGACTACGAGCAGTACTTC | CSAGDYEQYF
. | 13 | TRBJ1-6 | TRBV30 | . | TGTGCCTGGAGTGAGAGGCGTAATTCACCCCTCCACTTT | CAWSERRNSPLHF
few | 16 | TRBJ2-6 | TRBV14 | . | TGTGCCAGCAGCCAATACAGGGTACCTGGGGCCAACGTCCTGACTTTC | CASSQYRVPGANVLTF
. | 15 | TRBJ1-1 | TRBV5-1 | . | TGCGCCAGCAGCTTGGGAAGTGGGTGGAGCACTGAAGCTTTCTTT | CASSLGSGWSTEAFF
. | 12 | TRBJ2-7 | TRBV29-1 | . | TGCAGCGGGGCGGACACTTTCTACGAGCAGTACTTC | CSGADTFYEQYF
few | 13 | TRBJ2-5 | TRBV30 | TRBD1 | TGTGCCTGGAGTGTTATCGGGACAGGAACCCAGTACTTC | CAWSVIGTGTQYF
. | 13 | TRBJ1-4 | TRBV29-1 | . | TGCAGCGTCGAGGGATCGTGGGGTGAAAAACTGTTTTTT | CSVEGSWGEKLFF
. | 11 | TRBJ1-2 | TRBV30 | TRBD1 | TGTGCCTGGACGCGGACAGGGGGCGTGTTGTTC | CAWTRTGGVLF
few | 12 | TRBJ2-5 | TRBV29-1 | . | TGCAGCGTTGAGGGCACGGGAGAGACCCAGTACTTC | CSVEGTGETQYF
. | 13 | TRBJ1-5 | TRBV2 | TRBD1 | TGTGCCAGCAGGCAGGGGGCAGGTCAGCCCCAGCATTTT | CASRQGAGQPQHF
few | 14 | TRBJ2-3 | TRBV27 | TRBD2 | TGTGCCAGCAGGGGTAGCGGGGCGGGAGATACGCAGTATTTT | CASRGSGAGDTQYF
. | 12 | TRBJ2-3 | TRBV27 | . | TGTGCCAGCAGTTGGGACTTCCACACGCAGTATTTT | CASSWDFHTQYF
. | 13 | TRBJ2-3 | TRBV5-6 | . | TGTGCCAGCAGCTCCCCTTCCTCAGATACGCAGTATTTT | CASSSPSSDTQYF
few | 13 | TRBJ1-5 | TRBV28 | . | TGTGCCAGCAGTCGTCAGGGGTATCAGCCCCAGCATTTT | CASSRQGYQPQHF
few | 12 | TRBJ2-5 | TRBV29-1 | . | TGCAGCGTTAGCAGGGAAGAAGAGACCCAGTACTTC | CSVSREEETQYF
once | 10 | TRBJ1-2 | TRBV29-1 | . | TGCAGCGTATCTAACAGGGAAAACACCTTC | CSVSNRENTF
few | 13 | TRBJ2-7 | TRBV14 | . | TGTGCCAGCAGCCCCGGACCGACCTACGAGCAGTACTTC | CASSPGPTYEQYF
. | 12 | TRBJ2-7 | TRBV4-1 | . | TGCGCCAGCAGCCAAGATAGGGGCGAGCAGTACTTC | CASSQDRGEQYF
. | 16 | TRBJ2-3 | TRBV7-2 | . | TGTGCCAGCAGCTTAGCCTTGGGGATGGTCCTTGATACGCAGTATTTT | CASSLALGMVLDTQYF
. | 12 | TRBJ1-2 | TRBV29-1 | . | TGCAGCGTTGGGGTTTCCAACTATGGCTACACCTTC | CSVGVSNYGYTF
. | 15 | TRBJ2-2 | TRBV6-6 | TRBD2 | TGTGCCAGCAGCCGGACTAGCGGGGACACCGGGGAGCTGTTTTTT | CASSRTSGDTGELFF
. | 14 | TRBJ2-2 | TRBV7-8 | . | TGTGCCAGCAGCTTAGACTTCTGGTACGGGGAGCTGTTTTTT | CASSLDFWYGELFF
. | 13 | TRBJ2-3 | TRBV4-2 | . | TGTGCCAGCAGCCAAGAGGAGGGGGATACGCAGTATTTT | CASSQEEGDTQYF
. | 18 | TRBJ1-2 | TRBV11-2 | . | TGTGCCAGCAGCTTAGCGCGTCCAAGGCAGATTAATAACTATGGCTACACCTTC | CASSLARPRQINNYGYTF
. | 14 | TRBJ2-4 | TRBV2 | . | TGTGCCAGCAGTGTTAGAGTAAGAGAAAACATTCAGTACTTC | CASSVRVRENIQYF
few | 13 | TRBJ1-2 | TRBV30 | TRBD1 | TGTGCCTGGAGCGACAGGGTCGCTTCTGGCTACACCTTC | CAWSDRVASGYTF
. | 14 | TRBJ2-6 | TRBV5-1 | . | TGCGCCAGCATGTTGGGTCCTGGGGCCAACGTCCTGACTTTC | CASMLGPGANVLTF
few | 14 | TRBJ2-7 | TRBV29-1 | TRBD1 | TGCAGCGTCCAACAGGGGGCCTTAGCCTACGAGCAGTACTTC | CSVQQGALAYEQYF